The text below deals with one T cell receptor (beta chain). The antigen remains undetermined. The data derive from a study of CD8+ T cells in alopecia areata. About the research overall: A 6-month period off drug followed tofacitinib, which lasted 6 to 18 months. General study results and limits: Against the mouse data, patients shared TCRs less clearly, possibly for HLA reasons.

Following extraction, RNA underwent reverse transcription to cDNA, which served as the sequencing template. Repertoires were generated with immunoSEQ multiplex PCR, while TCRdb's copy carries only in-frame clones and drops some. The table shows 170,000 or so clones, with 58% occurring only once. Treatment indicated: oral pan-JAK inhibitor, 5-10 mg twice daily. The researchers isolated CD4+ and CD8+ T cells from PBMCs by sorting. CDR1 is GTSNPN, CDR2 SVGIG, per germline (reference sequence). The CDR3 has 13 residues. V shed 3 bases and J shed 5 bases, with 13 bases lying between them. The source of this sequence is a human donor with alopecia areata. This chain uses TRBV30 with TRBJ1-2, with D possibly being TRBD1 (5 bases). Sequences were derived from CD8+ T cells sorted from blood, sampled at week 24, from a patient treated with tofacitinib. CDR3 DNA sequence: TGTGCCTGGAGACGCCAGGGACCTTATGGCTACACCTTC. The encoded protein is CAWRRQGPYGYTF.